This TCR beta chain was recorded in a study of cytomegalovirus exposure and HLA in healthy donors. The length of the CDR3 is 13 residues. The V and J ends lost 4 bases and 6 bases respectively, with 12 bases between them. CDR1 and CDR2 from the germline V gene are SGHRS and YFSETQ. The PCR contained 60 Vbeta and 13 Jbeta primers. Data came from immunoSEQ multiplex PCR; TCRdb stores just in-frame clones and leaves some out. The sample lists around 200,000 clones, over 75% occurring once. The receptor's source is a girl aged 2-9 years in good health and CMV-seronegative. Sequenced sample: PBMCs. The gene calls are TRBV5-1 and TRBJ2-3; D is unresolved. CDR3 bases: TGCGCCAGCAGCCCCCGAAACGGGGATACGCAGTATTTT. Protein: CASSPRNGDTQYF.